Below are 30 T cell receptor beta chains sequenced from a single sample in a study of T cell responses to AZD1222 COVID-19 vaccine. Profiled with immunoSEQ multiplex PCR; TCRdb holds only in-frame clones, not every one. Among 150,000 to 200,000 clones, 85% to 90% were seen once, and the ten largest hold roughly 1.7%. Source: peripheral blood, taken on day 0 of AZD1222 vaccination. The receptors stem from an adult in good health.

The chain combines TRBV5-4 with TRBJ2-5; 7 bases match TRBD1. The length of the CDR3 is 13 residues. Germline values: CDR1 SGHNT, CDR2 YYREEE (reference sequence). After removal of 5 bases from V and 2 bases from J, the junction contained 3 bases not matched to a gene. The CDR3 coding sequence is TGTGCCAGCAGTCCGACAGGGCAAGAGACCCAGTACTTC. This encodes CASSPTGQETQYF.

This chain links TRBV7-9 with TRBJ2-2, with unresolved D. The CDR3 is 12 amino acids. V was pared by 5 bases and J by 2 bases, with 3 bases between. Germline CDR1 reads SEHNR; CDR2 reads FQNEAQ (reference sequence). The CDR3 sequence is CASSRNTGELFF. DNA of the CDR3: TGTGCCAGCAGCCGAAACACCGGGGAGCTGTTTTTT. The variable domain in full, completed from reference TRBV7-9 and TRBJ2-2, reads DTGVSQNPRHKITKRGQNVTFRCDPISEHNRLYWYRQTLGQGPEFLTYFQNEAQLEKSRLLSDRFSAERPKGSFSTLEIQRTEQGDSAMYLCASSRNTGELFFGEGSRLTVL.

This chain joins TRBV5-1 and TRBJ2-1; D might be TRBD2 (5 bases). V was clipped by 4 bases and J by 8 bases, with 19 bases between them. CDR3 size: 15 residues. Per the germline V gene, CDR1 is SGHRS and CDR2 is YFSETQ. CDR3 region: CASSPALASFHEQFF. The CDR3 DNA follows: TGCGCCAGCAGCCCGGCTCTAGCATCTTTCCATGAGCAGTTCTTC.

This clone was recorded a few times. CDR3 sequence: CASSLVSGGDTGELFF. CDR3 in DNA: TGTGCCAGCAGCTTAGTAAGCGGGGGGGACACCGGGGAGCTGTTTTTT. J is TRBJ2-2 and V is TRBV11-2; TRBD2 aligns across 10 bases. Germline V CDR1 and CDR2: SGHAT, FQNNGV. With V trimmed by 1 base and J by 3 bases, 2 bases remained unmatched. This CDR3 spans 16 amino acids.

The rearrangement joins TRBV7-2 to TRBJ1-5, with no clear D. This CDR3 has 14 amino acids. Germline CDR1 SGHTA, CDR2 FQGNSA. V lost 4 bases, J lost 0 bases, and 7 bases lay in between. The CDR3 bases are TGTGCCAGCAGCTACGGTTATAGCAATCAGCCCCAGCATTTT. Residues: CASSYGYSNQPQHF.

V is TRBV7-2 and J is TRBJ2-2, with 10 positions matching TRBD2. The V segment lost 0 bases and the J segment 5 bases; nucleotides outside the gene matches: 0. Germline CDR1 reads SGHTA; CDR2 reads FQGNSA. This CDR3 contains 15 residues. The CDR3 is CASSLALAGTGELFF. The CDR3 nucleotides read TGTGCCAGCAGCTTAGCACTAGCGGGAACCGGGGAGCTGTTTTTT.

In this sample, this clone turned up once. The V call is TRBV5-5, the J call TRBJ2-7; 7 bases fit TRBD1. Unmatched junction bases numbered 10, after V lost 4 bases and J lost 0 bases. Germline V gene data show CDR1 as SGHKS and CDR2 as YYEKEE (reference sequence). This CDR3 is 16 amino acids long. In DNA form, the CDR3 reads TGTGCCAGCAGCGACGTCCCGGGACAGAGCTCCTACGAGCAGTACGTC. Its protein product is CASSDVPGQSSYEQYV.

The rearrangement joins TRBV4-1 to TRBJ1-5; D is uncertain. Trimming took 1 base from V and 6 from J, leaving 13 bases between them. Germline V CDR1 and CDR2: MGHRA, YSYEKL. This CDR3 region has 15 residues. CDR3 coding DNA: TGCGCCAGCAGCCAAGGGTCTCTGGGAGGTCAGCCCCAGCATTTT. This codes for CASSQGSLGGQPQHF.

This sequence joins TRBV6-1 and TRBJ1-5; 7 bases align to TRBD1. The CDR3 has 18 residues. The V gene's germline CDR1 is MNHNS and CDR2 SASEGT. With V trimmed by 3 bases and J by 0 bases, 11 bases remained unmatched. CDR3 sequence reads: CASSESNPGTDSNQPQHF. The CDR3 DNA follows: TGTGCCAGCAGTGAGAGCAACCCCGGGACAGATAGCAATCAGCCCCAGCATTTT.

The CDR3: CASSSPGVAGRYEQYF. DNA of the CDR3: TGTGCCAGCAGTTCCCCCGGGGTAGCAGGACGCTACGAGCAGTACTTC. V is TRBV28 and J is TRBJ2-7, with D possibly matching TRBD2 (5 bases). The CDR3 runs to 16 residues. V was shortened by 4 bases and J by 3 bases, with 19 bases between the two germline ends. Germline V CDR1 and CDR2: MDHEN, SYDVKM.

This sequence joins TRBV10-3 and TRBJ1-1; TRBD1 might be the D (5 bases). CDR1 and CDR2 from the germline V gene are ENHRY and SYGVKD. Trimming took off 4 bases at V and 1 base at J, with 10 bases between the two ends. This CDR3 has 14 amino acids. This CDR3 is CAISVGGGNTEAFF. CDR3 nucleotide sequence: TGTGCCATCAGTGTAGGTGGGGGGAACACTGAAGCTTTCTTT.

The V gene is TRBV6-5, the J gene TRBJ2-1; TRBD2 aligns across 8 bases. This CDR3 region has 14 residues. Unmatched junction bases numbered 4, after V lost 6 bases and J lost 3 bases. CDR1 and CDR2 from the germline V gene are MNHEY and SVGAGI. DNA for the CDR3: TGTGCCAGCAGGGCGGGGGGCAGCTACAATGAGCAGTTCTTC. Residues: CASRAGGSYNEQFF.

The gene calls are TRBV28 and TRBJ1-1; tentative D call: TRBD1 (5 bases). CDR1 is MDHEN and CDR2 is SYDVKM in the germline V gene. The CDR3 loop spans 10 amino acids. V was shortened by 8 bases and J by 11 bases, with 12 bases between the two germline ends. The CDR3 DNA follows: TGTGCCAGCCGCCACCGGGACGCTTTCTTT. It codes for CASRHRDAFF.

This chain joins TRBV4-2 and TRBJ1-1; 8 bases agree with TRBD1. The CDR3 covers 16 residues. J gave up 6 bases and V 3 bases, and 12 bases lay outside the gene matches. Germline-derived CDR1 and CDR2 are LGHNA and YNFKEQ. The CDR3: CASSQNLGQGWAEAFF. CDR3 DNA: TGTGCCAGCAGCCAGAACCTTGGACAGGGCTGGGCTGAAGCTTTCTTT.

CDR3 in DNA: TGTGCCAGCAGCTTTGGGCCGACAGGGTCAGCTTTCTTT. This codes for CASSFGPTGSAFF. The chain joins TRBV7-2 to TRBJ1-1; 7 bases fit TRBD1. Germline lookup yields CDR1 SGHTA and CDR2 FQGNSA. V was clipped by 3 bases and J by 10 bases; unmatched bases: 8. The CDR3 loop spans 13 amino acids.

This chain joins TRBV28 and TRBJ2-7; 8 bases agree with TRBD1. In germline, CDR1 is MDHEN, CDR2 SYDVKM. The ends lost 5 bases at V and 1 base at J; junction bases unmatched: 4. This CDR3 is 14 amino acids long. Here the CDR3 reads CASSHDRGSYEQYF. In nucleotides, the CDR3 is TGTGCCAGCAGTCACGACAGGGGATCCTACGAGCAGTACTTC. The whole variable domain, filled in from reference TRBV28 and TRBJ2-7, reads DVKVTQSSRYLVKRTGEKVFLECVQDMDHENMFWYRQDPGLGLRLIYFSYDVKMKEKGDIPEGYSVSREKKERFSLILESASTNQTSMYLCASSHDRGSYEQYFGPGTRLTVT.

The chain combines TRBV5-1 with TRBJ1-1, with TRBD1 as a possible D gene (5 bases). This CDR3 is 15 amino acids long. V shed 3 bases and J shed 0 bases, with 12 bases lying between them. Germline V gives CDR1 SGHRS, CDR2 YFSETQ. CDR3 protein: CASSSGRTLNTEAFF. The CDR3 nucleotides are TGCGCCAGCAGCTCGGGAAGGACACTGAACACTGAAGCTTTCTTT.

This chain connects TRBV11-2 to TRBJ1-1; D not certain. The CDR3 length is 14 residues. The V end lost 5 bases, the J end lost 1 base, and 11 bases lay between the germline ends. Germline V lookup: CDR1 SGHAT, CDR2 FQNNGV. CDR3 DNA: TGTGCCAGCAGCGTTAGGCCCAGGAACACTGAAGCTTTCTTT. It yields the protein CASSVRPRNTEAFF.

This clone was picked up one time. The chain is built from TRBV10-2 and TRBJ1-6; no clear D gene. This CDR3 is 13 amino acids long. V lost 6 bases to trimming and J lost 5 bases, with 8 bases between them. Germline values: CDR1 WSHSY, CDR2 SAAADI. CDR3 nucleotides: TGCGCCAGCAGGGCAGGCAATAATTCACCCCTCCACTTT. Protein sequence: CASRAGNNSPLHF.

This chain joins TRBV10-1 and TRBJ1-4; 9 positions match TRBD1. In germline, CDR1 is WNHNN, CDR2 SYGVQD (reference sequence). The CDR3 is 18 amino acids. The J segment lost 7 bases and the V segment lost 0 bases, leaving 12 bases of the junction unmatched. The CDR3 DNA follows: TGCGCCAGCAGTGAGTCCCAGTTTCCCAACAGGGGGCGTGAAAAACTGTTTTTT. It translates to CASSESQFPNRGREKLFF.

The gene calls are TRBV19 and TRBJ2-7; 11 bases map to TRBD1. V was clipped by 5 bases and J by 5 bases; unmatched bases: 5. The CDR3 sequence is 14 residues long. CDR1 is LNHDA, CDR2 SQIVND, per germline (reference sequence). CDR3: CASSLRTGGNEQYF. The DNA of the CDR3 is TGTGCCAGTAGTCTCCGGACAGGGGGCAACGAGCAGTACTTC. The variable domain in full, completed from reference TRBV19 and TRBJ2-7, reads DGGITQSPKYLFRKEGQNVTLSCEQNLNHDAMYWYRQDPGQGLRLIYYSQIVNDFQKGDIAEGYSVSREKKESFPLTVTSAQKNPTAFYLCASSLRTGGNEQYFGPGTRLTVT.

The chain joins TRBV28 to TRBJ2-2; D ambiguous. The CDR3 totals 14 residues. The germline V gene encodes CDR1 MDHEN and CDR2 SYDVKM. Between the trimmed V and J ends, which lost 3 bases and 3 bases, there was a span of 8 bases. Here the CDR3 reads CASSFYPYTGELFF. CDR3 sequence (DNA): TGTGCCAGCAGTTTTTATCCATACACCGGGGAGCTGTTTTTT. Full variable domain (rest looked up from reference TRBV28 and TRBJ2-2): DVKVTQSSRYLVKRTGEKVFLECVQDMDHENMFWYRQDPGLGLRLIYFSYDVKMKEKGDIPEGYSVSREKKERFSLILESASTNQTSMYLCASSFYPYTGELFFGEGSRLTVL.

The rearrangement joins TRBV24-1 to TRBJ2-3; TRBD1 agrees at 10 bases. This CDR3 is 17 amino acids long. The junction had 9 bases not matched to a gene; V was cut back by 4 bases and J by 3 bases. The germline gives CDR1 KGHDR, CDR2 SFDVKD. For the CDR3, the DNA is TGTGCCACCAGTGACTCTAGACAGGGGGCAAGGACAGATACGCAGTATTTT. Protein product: CATSDSRQGARTDTQYF.

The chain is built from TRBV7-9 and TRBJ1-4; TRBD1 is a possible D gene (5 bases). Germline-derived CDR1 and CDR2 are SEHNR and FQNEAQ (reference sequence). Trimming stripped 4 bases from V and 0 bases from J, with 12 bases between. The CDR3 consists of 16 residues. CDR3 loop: CASSYWGVATNEKLFF. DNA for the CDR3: TGTGCCAGCAGCTATTGGGGGGTTGCAACTAATGAAAAACTGTTTTTT.

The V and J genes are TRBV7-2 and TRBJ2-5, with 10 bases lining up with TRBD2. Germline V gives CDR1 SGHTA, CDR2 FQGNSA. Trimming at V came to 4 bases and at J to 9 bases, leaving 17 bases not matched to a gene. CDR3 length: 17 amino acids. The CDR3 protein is CASSSSILAGGPGAQYF. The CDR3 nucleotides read TGTGCCAGCAGCTCGTCCATTTTAGCGGGAGGCCCAGGGGCCCAGTACTTC.

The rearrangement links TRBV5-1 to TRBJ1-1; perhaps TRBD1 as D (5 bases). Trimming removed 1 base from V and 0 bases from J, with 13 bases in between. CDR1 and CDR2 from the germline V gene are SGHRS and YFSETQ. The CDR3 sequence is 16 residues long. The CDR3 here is CASSLRQGLMNTEAFF. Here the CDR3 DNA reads TGCGCCAGCAGCTTGAGGCAGGGACTCATGAACACTGAAGCTTTCTTT.

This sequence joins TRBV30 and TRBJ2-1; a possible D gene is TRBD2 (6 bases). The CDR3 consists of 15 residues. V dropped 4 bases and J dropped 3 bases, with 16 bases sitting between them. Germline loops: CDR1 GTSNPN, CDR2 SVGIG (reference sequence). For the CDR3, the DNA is TGTGCCTGGACGGGTTTGGCGGGATTCTACAATGAGCAGTTCTTC. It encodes CAWTGLAGFYNEQFF.

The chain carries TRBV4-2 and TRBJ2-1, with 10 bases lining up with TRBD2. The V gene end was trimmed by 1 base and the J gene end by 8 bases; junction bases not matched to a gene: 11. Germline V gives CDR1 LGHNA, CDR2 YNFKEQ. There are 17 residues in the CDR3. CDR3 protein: CASSQGVGAGGSHEQFF. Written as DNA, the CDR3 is TGTGCCAGCAGCCAAGGTGTCGGAGCGGGGGGGAGTCATGAGCAGTTCTTC.

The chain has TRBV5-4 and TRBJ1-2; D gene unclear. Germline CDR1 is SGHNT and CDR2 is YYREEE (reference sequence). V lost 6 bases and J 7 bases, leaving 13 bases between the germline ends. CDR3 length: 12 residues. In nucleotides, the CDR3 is TGTGCCAGCACATCGGGAGGGCTTGGCTACACCTTC. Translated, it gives CASTSGGLGYTF.

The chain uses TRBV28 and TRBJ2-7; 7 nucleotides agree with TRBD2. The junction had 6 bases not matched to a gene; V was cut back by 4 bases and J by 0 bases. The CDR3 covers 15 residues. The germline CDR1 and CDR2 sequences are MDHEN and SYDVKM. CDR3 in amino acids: CASSSTSVGSYEQYF. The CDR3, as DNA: TGTGCCAGCAGTTCTACTAGCGTTGGCTCCTACGAGCAGTACTTC.